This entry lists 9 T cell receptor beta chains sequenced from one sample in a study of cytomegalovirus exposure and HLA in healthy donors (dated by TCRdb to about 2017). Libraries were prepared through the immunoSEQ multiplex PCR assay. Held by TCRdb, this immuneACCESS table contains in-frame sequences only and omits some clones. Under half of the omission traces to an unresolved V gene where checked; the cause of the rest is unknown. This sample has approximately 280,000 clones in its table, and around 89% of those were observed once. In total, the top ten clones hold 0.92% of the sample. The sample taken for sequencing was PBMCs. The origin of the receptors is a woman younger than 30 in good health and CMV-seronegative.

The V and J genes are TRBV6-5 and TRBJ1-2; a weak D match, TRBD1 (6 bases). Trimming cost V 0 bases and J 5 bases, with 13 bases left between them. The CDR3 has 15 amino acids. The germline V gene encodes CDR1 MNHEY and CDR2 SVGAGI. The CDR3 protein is CASSYSTTGTYGYTF. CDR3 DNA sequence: TGTGCCAGCAGTTACTCGACGACAGGAACTTATGGCTACACCTTC.

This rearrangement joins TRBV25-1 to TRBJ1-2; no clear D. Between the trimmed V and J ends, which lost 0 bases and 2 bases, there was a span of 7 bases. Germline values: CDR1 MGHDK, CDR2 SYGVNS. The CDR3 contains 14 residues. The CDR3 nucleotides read TGTGCCAGCAGTGAATATCACAGCAACTATGGCTACACCTTC. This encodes CASSEYHSNYGYTF.

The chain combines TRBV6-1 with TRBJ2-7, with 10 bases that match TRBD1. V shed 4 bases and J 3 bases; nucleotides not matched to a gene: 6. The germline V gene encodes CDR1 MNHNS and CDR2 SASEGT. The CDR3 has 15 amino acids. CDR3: CASSAGGQGRYEQYF. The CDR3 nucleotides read TGTGCCAGCAGTGCGGGGGGACAGGGGCGCTACGAGCAGTACTTC.

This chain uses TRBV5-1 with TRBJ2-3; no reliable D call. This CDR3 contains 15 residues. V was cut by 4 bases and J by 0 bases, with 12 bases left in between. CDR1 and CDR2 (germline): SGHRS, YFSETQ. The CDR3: CASSREWASTDTQYF. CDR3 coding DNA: TGCGCCAGCAGCCGTGAGTGGGCGAGCACAGATACGCAGTATTTT.

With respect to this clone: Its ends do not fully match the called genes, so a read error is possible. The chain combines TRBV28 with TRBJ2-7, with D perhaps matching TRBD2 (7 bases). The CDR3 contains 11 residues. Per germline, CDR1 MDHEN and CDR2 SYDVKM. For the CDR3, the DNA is TGTGCCAGCACTAGGGGGGGTCCCGTAAGATTC. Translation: CASTRGGPVRF.

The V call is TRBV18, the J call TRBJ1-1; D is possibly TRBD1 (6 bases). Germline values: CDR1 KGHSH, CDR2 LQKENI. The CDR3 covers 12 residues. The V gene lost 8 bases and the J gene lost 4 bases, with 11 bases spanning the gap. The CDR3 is CASQTGTTEAFF. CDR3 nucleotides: TGTGCCAGCCAAACAGGGACCACTGAAGCTTTCTTT.

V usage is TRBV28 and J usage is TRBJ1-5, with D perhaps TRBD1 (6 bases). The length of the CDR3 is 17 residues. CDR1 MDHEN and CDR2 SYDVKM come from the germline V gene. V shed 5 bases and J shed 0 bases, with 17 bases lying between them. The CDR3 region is CASSPPWGQDSNQPQHF. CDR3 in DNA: TGTGCCAGCAGTCCACCTTGGGGGCAAGATAGCAATCAGCCCCAGCATTTT.

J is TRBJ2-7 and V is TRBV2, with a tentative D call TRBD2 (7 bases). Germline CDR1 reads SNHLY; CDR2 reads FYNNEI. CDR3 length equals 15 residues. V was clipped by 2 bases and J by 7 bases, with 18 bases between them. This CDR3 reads CASSETAGGGSEQYF. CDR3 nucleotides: TGTGCCAGCAGTGAAACGGCGGGCGGGGGCTCGGAGCAGTACTTC.

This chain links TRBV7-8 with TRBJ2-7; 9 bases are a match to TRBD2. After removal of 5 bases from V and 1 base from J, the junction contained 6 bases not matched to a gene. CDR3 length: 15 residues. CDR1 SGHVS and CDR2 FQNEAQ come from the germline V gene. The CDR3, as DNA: TGTGCCAGCAGCCAGGGCGCGGGAGGGTCCTACGAGCAGTACTTC. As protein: CASSQGAGGSYEQYF.